The rows below give T cell receptor beta chains drawn from one sample of a study of blood T cell repertoires in COVID-19. Clones were read by immunoSEQ multiplex PCR, and TCRdb kept only the in-frame ones, dropping some. Of approximately 240,000 clones in the sample, around 90% were seen once. The source material was PBMCs or T cells enriched from blood (not recorded which). The receptors shown here come from a woman aged 18-29 years who had recovered from COVID-19. Each CDR3 is given with its conserved first and last residue. A D gene is named only where the DNA matches it firmly. Not every row has a clone size; where given, it reads once, few, many or a size class.

DNA: TGCGCCAGCAGCTTAACAGGGTCTAATCAGCCCCAGCATTTT
CDR3: CASSLTGSNQPQHF
length: 14
D: NA
J: TRBJ1-5
size: NA
V: TRBV5-1

DNA: TGCGCCAGCAGCCAAGAAAGCCGAGGAGCGGCTAACTATGGCTACACCTTC
CDR3: CASSQESRGAANYGYTF
length: 17
D: NA
J: TRBJ1-2
size: once
V: TRBV4-3

DNA: TGTGCCAGCAGCTTAATTTCGGAGGGGCACTATAATTCACCCCTCCACTTT
CDR3: CASSLISEGHYNSPLHF
length: 17
D: NA
J: TRBJ1-6
size: NA
V: TRBV11-2

DNA: TGTGCCATCAGCCTCGGGAGCGGTCTGAACGAGCAGTACTTC
CDR3: CAISLGSGLNEQYF
length: 14
D: NA
J: TRBJ2-7
size: once
V: TRBV10-3

DNA: TGTGCCAGCTCACCACAGGGAGGGGGAAACACTGAAGCTTTCTTT
CDR3: CASSPQGGGNTEAFF
length: 15
D: NA
J: TRBJ1-1
size: few
V: TRBV18

DNA: TGCGCCAGCAGACCTTGGACTAGCGGGAGTTATGAGACCCAGTACTTC
CDR3: CASRPWTSGSYETQYF
length: 16
D: TRBD2
J: TRBJ2-5
size: NA
V: TRBV5-1

DNA: TGTGCCAGCAGTGAGAACAGGGACAGCTATGGCTACACCTTC
CDR3: CASSENRDSYGYTF
length: 14
D: TRBD1
J: TRBJ1-2
size: NA
V: TRBV2

DNA: TGTGCCAGCAGCGAATGGTCAAGCACCCAGTACTTC
CDR3: CASSEWSSTQYF
length: 12
D: NA
J: TRBJ2-5
size: NA
V: TRBV3-1/TRBV3-2

DNA: TGCGCCAGCAGCCAAGACGACAGGGAGTACTATGGCTACACCTTC
CDR3: CASSQDDREYYGYTF
length: 15
D: TRBD1
J: TRBJ1-2
size: NA
V: TRBV4-3

DNA: TGTGCTAGCAGCCCTACTCCCTCTAGTGGCGAGCAGTACTTC
CDR3: CASSPTPSSGEQYF
length: 14
D: NA
J: TRBJ2-7
size: few
V: TRBV7-7

DNA: TGCGCCAGCAGCCGGGCCCCGACAGGGGGCACTGAAGCTTTCTTT
CDR3: CASSRAPTGGTEAFF
length: 15
D: TRBD1
J: TRBJ1-1
size: NA
V: TRBV4-1

DNA: TGTGCCAGCAGCGTAGAGACTAGCGGGGGCTATATCAATGAGCAGTTCTTC
CDR3: CASSVETSGGYINEQFF
length: 17
D: TRBD2
J: TRBJ2-1
size: NA
V: TRBV9

DNA: TGTGCCAGCAGCGAAGGAGCTACGAGCAACTATGGCTACACCTTC
CDR3: CASSEGATSNYGYTF
length: 15
D: NA
J: TRBJ1-2
size: NA
V: TRBV5-4

DNA: TGTGCCAGCAGCCTCAGGGGGCTCGGCACTGAAGCTTTCTTT
CDR3: CASSLRGLGTEAFF
length: 14
D: TRBD1
J: TRBJ1-1
size: NA
V: TRBV27

DNA: TGTGCCAGTCAGGGGCTAGCCAAAAACATTCAGTACTTC
CDR3: CASQGLAKNIQYF
length: 13
D: NA
J: TRBJ2-4
size: NA
V: TRBV28

DNA: TGTGCCAGCAGCTTTGGGGGGGCTGGGACCGGGGAGCTGTTTTTT
CDR3: CASSFGGAGTGELFF
length: 15
D: NA
J: TRBJ2-2
size: NA
V: TRBV5-4

DNA: TGTGCCAGCAGCCCACCAGGTGCTGGCAATCAGCCCCAGCATTTT
CDR3: CASSPPGAGNQPQHF
length: 15
D: NA
J: TRBJ1-5
size: NA
V: TRBV5-4

DNA: TGTGCCAGCAGCCCCGGCGGGAGGGCCAATAATGAGCAGTTCTTC
CDR3: CASSPGGRANNEQFF
length: 15
D: TRBD2
J: TRBJ2-1
size: NA
V: TRBV7-3

DNA: TGTGCCAGCACTCACTCGGGGAGGGAGGACTATGGCTACACCTTC
CDR3: CASTHSGREDYGYTF
length: 15
D: NA
J: TRBJ1-2
size: NA
V: TRBV7-9

DNA: TGTGCTAGCAGCTCGGGACTAGCGGGGATGGGTGAGCAGTTCTTC
CDR3: CASSSGLAGMGEQFF
length: 15
D: TRBD2
J: TRBJ2-1
size: NA
V: TRBV7-7

DNA: TGTGCCAGCTCACTGGTCCGGGACAGGAGCACCGGGGAGCTGTTTTTT
CDR3: CASSLVRDRSTGELFF
length: 16
D: TRBD1
J: TRBJ2-2
size: once
V: TRBV18

DNA: TGCGCCAGCACCGCCGGGACAGGGCCCTACGAGCAGTACTTC
CDR3: CASTAGTGPYEQYF
length: 14
D: TRBD1
J: TRBJ2-7
size: NA
V: TRBV5-1

DNA: TGCGCCAGCAGCCGGGGACTAGCGGGAGGTCTCGCGAACAATGAGCAGTTCTTC
CDR3: CASSRGLAGGLANNEQFF
length: 18
D: TRBD2
J: TRBJ2-1
size: NA
V: TRBV4-1

DNA: TGTGCCAGCAGGAGACAGGGGGATGAAAAACTGTTTTTT
CDR3: CASRRQGDEKLFF
length: 13
D: TRBD1
J: TRBJ1-4
size: NA
V: TRBV6-5

DNA: TGTGCCAGCAGTTACTCTGGGGGGACCTATGGCTACACCTTC
CDR3: CASSYSGGTYGYTF
length: 14
D: NA
J: TRBJ1-2
size: NA
V: TRBV6-6

DNA: TGCAGCGTTGAAATCGGCGGGAGACTTAAACCGTATGGCTACACCTTC
CDR3: CSVEIGGRLKPYGYTF
length: 16
D: NA
J: TRBJ1-2
size: NA
V: TRBV29-1